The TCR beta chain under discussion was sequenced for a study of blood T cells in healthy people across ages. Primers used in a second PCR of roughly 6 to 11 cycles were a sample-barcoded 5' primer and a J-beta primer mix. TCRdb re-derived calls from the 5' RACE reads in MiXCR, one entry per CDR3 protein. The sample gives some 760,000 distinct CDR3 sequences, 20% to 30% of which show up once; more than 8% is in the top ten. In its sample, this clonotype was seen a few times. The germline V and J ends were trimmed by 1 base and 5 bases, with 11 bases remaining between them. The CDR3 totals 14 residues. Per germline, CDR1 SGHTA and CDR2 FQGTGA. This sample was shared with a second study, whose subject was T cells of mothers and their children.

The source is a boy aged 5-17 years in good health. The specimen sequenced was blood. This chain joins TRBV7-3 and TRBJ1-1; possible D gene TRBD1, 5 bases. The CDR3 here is CASSLISGETEAFF. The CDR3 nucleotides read TGTGCCAGCAGCTTAATTTCGGGGGAGACTGAAGCTTTCTTT. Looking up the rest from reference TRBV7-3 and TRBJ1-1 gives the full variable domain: GAGVSQTPSNKVTEKGKYVELRCDPISGHTALYWYRQSLGQGPEFLIYFQGTGAADDSGLPNDRFFAVRPEGSVSTLKIQRTERGDSAVYLCASSLISGETEAFFGQGTRLTVV.